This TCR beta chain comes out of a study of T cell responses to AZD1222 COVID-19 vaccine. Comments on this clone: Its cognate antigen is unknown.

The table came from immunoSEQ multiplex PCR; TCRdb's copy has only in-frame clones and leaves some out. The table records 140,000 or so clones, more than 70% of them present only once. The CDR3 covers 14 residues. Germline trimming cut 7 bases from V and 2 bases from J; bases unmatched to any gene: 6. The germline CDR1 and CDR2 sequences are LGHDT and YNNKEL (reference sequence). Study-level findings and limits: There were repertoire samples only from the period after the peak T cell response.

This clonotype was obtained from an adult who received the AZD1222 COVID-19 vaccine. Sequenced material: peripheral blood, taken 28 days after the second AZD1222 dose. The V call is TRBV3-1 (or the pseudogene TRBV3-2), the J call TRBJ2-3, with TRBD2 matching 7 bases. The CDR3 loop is CASTRGVNTDTQYF. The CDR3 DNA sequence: TGTGCCAGCACCCGGGGGGTAAACACAGATACGCAGTATTTT.